The T cell receptor beta chain described here comes from a study of blood T cell repertoires in COVID-19. Study-wide context: Specimens from acute and convalescent COVID-19 originated in the United States, Italy and Spain. PBMCs, B-cell-depleted T cells, or T cells were the source of the cDNA or gDNA that made up the material.

Original analysis: Researchers report that nucleated cell counts were estimated from reference gene primer amplification. Profiled with immunoSEQ multiplex PCR; TCRdb holds only in-frame clones, not every one. V, J and clone size were drawn from that table, and D and trimming were deduced from the DNA. The table records about 26,000 clones, over 80% of them present only once. The CDR3 is made up of 15 amino acids. Losses at the gene ends were 4 bases for V and 0 bases for J; bases not matched to a gene: 7. Looked up from germline, CDR1 is SGHDT and CDR2 is YYEEEE. The TCR sequence derives from a human donor in a cohort sampled during active COVID-19. The J gene is TRBJ2-7, the V gene TRBV5-6; 7 bases are a match to TRBD1. The sequencing sample was made of peripheral blood. CDR3 sequence (DNA): TGTGCCAGCAGCGCCGACAGGGTCTTCTCCTACGAGCAGTACGTC. Translated: CASSADRVFSYEQYV.